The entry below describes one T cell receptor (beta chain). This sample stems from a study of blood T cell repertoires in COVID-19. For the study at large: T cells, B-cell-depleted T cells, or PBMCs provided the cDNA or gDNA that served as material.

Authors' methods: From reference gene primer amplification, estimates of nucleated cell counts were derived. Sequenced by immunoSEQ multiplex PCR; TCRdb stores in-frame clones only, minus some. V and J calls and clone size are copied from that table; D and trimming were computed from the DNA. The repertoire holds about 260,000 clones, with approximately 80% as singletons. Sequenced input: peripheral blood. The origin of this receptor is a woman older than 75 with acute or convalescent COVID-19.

The CDR3 coding sequence is TGTGCCAGCAGTGCCTCCGACAGCTCGAAGACCCAGTACTTC. Translating it yields CASSASDSSKTQYF. The chain combines TRBV28 with TRBJ2-5; maybe TRBD1 (5 bases). Germline V lookup: CDR1 MDHEN, CDR2 SYDVKM. The V gene lost 5 bases and the J gene lost 6 bases, with 16 bases spanning the gap. The CDR3 contains 14 residues.